The 19 T cell receptor beta chains below were found in one sample sequenced in a study of patients and donors after allogeneic stem cell transplantation. MiXCR was run by TCRdb on the RT-PCR reads, yielding one entry per CDR3 protein. The table includes 200,000 to 250,000 distinct CDR3 sequences, 14% detected once. Sequenced material: blood, either unsorted or a sorted T cell fraction (not recorded which). These receptors originate from a human donor who was either an allogeneic HSCT recipient or a stem cell or donor lymphocyte infusion donor (not recorded which). It is not recorded whose cells these are; they may come from a transplant donor.

This clonotype was counted a few times. The chain uses TRBV2 and TRBJ2-7; 9 nucleotides line up with TRBD2. The V segment lost 6 bases and the J segment 5 bases; nucleotides outside the gene matches: 5. This CDR3 is 13 amino acids long. Germline V CDR1 and CDR2: SNHLY, FYNNEI. CDR3 in DNA: TGTGCCAGCAGGTCTAGCGGGACCGACGAGCAGTACTTC. Translating gives CASRSSGTDEQYF.

The rearrangement uses TRBV11-2 and TRBJ2-1; 8 bases match TRBD2. Germline V gene data show CDR1 as SGHAT and CDR2 as FQNNGV. V lost 2 bases to trimming and J lost 10 bases; unmatched junction nucleotides: 4. There are 13 residues in the CDR3. This chain's CDR3 is CASSLSRGGEQFF. The CDR3 coding sequence is TGTGCCAGCAGCTTATCCCGGGGGGGAGAGCAGTTCTTC.

This chain connects TRBV16 to TRBJ1-1; D call uncertain. Trimming removed 2 bases from V and 4 bases from J, with 8 bases in between. Germline-derived CDR1 and CDR2 are KGHSY and FQNENV. The CDR3 runs 13 residues. The CDR3 sequence is CASSQLLSTEAFF. The CDR3 DNA follows: TGTGCCAGCAGCCAACTCCTTAGCACTGAAGCTTTCTTT.

V gene TRBV20-1 combines with J gene TRBJ2-5; 8 nucleotides align to TRBD2. The CDR3 runs 14 residues. Germline V gives CDR1 DFQATT, CDR2 SNEGSKA (reference sequence). The V segment lost 6 bases and the J segment 5 bases; nucleotides outside the gene matches: 11. CDR3: CSAAPGLDPETQYF. The CDR3 nucleotides are TGCAGTGCCGCGCCGGGACTAGACCCGGAGACCCAGTACTTC.

The rearrangement links TRBV5-1 to TRBJ1-1; D gene ambiguous. The CDR3 totals 17 residues. The germline gives CDR1 SGHRS, CDR2 YFSETQ. The V and J ends lost 1 base and 3 bases respectively, with 19 bases between them. The CDR3, as DNA: TGCGCCAGCAGCTTGAGGCCACTCGGGAGGCAGTACACTGAAGCTTTCTTT. Translated, it gives CASSLRPLGRQYTEAFF.

This clonotype was detected a few times. The genes are TRBV6-1 and TRBJ2-3; no clear D. Trimming shortened V by 5 bases and J by 4 bases, and 16 bases separated the two germline ends. The V gene's germline CDR1 is MNHNS and CDR2 SASEGT. This CDR3 contains 15 residues. CDR3 protein: CASSPRAPAADTQYF. The CDR3 nucleotides read TGTGCCAGCAGTCCCCGGGCCCCGGCCGCAGATACGCAGTATTTT.

This clonotype was counted between two and nine times. The V call is TRBV27, the J call TRBJ2-5; TRBD2 matches at 7 bases. This CDR3 contains 15 residues. Germline V lookup: CDR1 MNHEY, CDR2 SMNVEV (reference sequence). V lost 7 bases to trimming and J lost 4 bases; unmatched junction nucleotides: 12. The CDR3 protein is CASTYGGGGRETQYF. In DNA, the CDR3 is TGTGCCAGCACCTACGGCGGCGGGGGACGAGAGACCCAGTACTTC.

This chain uses TRBV19 with TRBJ2-3; 7 bases fit TRBD1. With V trimmed by 7 bases and J by 1 base, 5 bases remained unmatched. The CDR3 has 14 residues. Looked up from germline, CDR1 is LNHDA and CDR2 is SQIVND (reference sequence). In nucleotides, the CDR3 is TGTGCCAGTACCCTTGACAGGGGCACAGATACGCAGTATTTT. Translating gives CASTLDRGTDTQYF.

Only a few counts were recorded for this clonotype. The V gene is TRBV29-1, the J gene TRBJ2-1; 10 bases agree with TRBD2. The CDR3 loop spans 18 amino acids. V shed 2 bases and J 6 bases; nucleotides not matched to a gene: 16. From germline, CDR1 is SQVTM and CDR2 ANQGSEA. CDR3 nucleotide sequence: TGCAGCGTTGAAATCGGGGCTAGCGGGAGTTTTTATTCCAATGAGCAGTTCTTC. This encodes CSVEIGASGSFYSNEQFF.

This clonotype came up a few times. CDR3 protein: CASSKGHNQPQHF. CDR3 DNA: TGTGCCAGCAGCAAAGGACACAATCAGCCCCAGCATTTT. The chain has TRBV7-7 and TRBJ1-5, with D possibly being TRBD1 (5 bases). CDR1 and CDR2 from the germline V gene are SSHAT and FNYEAQ (reference sequence). CDR3 size: 13 residues. V was trimmed by 5 bases and J by 3 bases, leaving 8 bases between them. Supplemented by reference TRBV7-7 and TRBJ1-5, the full variable domain reads GAGVSQSPRYKVTKRGQDVTLRCDPISSHATLYWYQQALGQGPEFLTYFNYEAQPDKSGLPSDRFSAERPEGSISTLTIQRTEQRDSAMYRCASSKGHNQPQHFGDGTRLSIL.

This clonotype has more than one count but fewer than ten. The chain uses TRBV20-1 and TRBJ2-1; 9 positions match TRBD2. The CDR3 has 15 residues. Germline assignment: CDR1 DFQATT and CDR2 SNEGSKA (reference sequence). Trimming removed 3 bases from V and 12 bases from J; junction bases left unmatched: 15. The DNA for the CDR3 is TGCAGTGCTAGTCTCGTCGGCGGGGGGGCAGGATCGCAGTTCTTC. This translates into CSASLVGGGAGSQFF.

This clonotype was observed a few times. This chain joins TRBV18 and TRBJ2-3; the D is unclear. V lost 2 bases and J lost 3, with 9 bases in between. Germline CDR1 reads KGHSH; CDR2 reads LQKENI. The length of the CDR3 is 14 residues. The CDR3, as DNA: TGTGCCAGCTCACCAAGGGCAGCAACAGATACGCAGTATTTT. Residues: CASSPRAATDTQYF.

This clonotype showed up just a few times. The V call is TRBV20-1, the J call TRBJ2-1, with D perhaps TRBD1 or TRBD2 (5 bases each). CDR1 DFQATT and CDR2 SNEGSKA come from the germline V gene (reference sequence). The CDR3 consists of 12 residues. The V end was cut by 1 base, the J end by 7 bases, with 8 bases between. CDR3: CSARVGENEQFF. The CDR3 coding sequence is TGCAGTGCTAGAGTGGGGGAGAATGAGCAGTTCTTC.

This clonotype was counted ten times or more. The V and J genes are TRBV11-2 and TRBJ1-1; D is ambiguous. In germline, CDR1 is SGHAT, CDR2 FQNNGV. This CDR3 is built from 13 residues. Trimming pared 1 base from V and 11 bases from J, leaving 14 bases between. CDR3 sequence reads: CASSLGTTFQAFF. The CDR3 region has the DNA TGTGCCAGCAGCTTAGGAACAACGTTTCAGGCTTTCTTT.

This chain links TRBV28 with TRBJ1-2, with unresolved D. This CDR3 region has 14 residues. The V and J ends lost 5 bases and 7 bases respectively, with 17 bases between them. The germline gives CDR1 MDHEN, CDR2 SYDVKM. CDR3 DNA sequence: TGTGCCAGCAGTCCGGTTGGCCTCCATCGTGGCTACACCTTC. It specifies CASSPVGLHRGYTF.

This sequence joins TRBV5-1 and TRBJ2-1; D may be TRBD1 (5 bases). The CDR3 runs 13 residues. V was clipped by 4 bases and J by 8 bases, with 13 bases between them. The germline V gene encodes CDR1 SGHRS and CDR2 YFSETQ. The CDR3 nucleotides read TGCGCCAGCAGCACCGACAGTAGGGATGAGCAGTTCTTC. This codes for CASSTDSRDEQFF.

This clonotype was detected ten times or more. The rearrangement joins TRBV20-1 to TRBJ2-7, with 14 bases lining up with TRBD2. Germline CDR1 reads DFQATT; CDR2 reads SNEGSKA (reference sequence). V lost 2 bases to trimming and J lost 6 bases; unmatched junction nucleotides: 3. The CDR3 length is 14 residues. In DNA form, the CDR3 reads TGCAGTGCTAGACCAGGACTAGCGGGGGGCGAGCAGTACTTC. Amino acid sequence: CSARPGLAGGEQYF.

This clonotype was detected ten times or more. The rearrangement uses TRBV20-1 and TRBJ1-1; perhaps TRBD1 as D (6 bases). Germline V lookup: CDR1 DFQATT, CDR2 SNEGSKA (reference sequence). The CDR3 totals 14 residues. V was trimmed by 5 bases and J by 4 bases, leaving 17 bases between them. The CDR3 region is CSAEFRGGGTEAFF. CDR3 nucleotides: TGCAGTGCTGAATTCAGGGGAGGAGGCACTGAAGCTTTCTTT.

V is TRBV6-4 and J is TRBJ2-3, with 7 bases that match TRBD1. CDR3 length: 15 amino acids. Germline V gene sequence: CDR1 MRHNA, CDR2 SNTAGT. The V segment lost 2 bases and the J segment 3 bases; nucleotides outside the gene matches: 5. The CDR3 nucleotides read TGTGCCAGCAGTGACGAGGGGGCGCGGACAGATACGCAGTATTTT. Encoded protein: CASSDEGARTDTQYF.